The sequence of this TCR beta chain was determined in a study of T cell repertoires in cytomegalovirus infection (dated by TCRdb to the late 2010s). As for the study more broadly: The HLA type of each donor mattered for the analysis, because public TCR beta signatures pointed to carriage of CMV infection along with the matching HLA type. General findings and caveats noted by the study authors: Carriers of CMV infection plus the relevant HLA type were discriminated by the cumulative frequency of public TCR beta family members in the study cohort and in an independent approximately 360-donor cohort. The ex vivo response was dominated by HLA-C-restricted CMV-specific TCR beta clonotypes, which also provided the single most frequent clonotype in two of eight donors.

As concerns this clonotype: The antigen it binds to is not known. No quality values exist for individual bases; no much larger clone is one base distant.

Sequencer: Illumina HiSeq 1500. TCRdb applied fastp at Q25 and MiXCR to the public reads, then kept only in-frame beta chains. Every entry covers one CDR3 protein and lists the most common genes and DNA from its rows. This sample has 600,000 to 800,000 distinct CDR3 sequences in its table, and 20% to 25% of those were observed once. The ten biggest clones cover 8% of the sample. The sample comprised CD8+ T cells from PBMCs. The receptor comes from a human donor in good health (CMV status not recorded). Some clones in this sample may be carry-over from other donors' samples.

The base sequence is TGCAGTGCTAGCGGGGGAACCTACAATGAGCAGTTCTTC. This gives the protein CSASGGTYNEQFF. The chain links TRBV20-1 with TRBJ2-1; the D segment could be TRBD2, given 6 matching bases. Trimming takes 3 bases from V and 2 bases from J, and the germline ends sit 8 bases apart. For CDR1 and CDR2, the germline V gene (reference sequence) lists DFQATT and SNEGSKA. The CDR3 runs 13 residues from the cysteine to the phenylalanine. The DNA shown is the 39-base CDR3, in frame from base 1.